A selection of T cell receptor beta chains follows, all from one sample in a study of response to subunit inactivated influenza vaccine. MiXCR was run by TCRdb on the RT-PCR reads, yielding one entry per CDR3 protein. The sample carries 550,000 to 800,000 distinct CDR3 sequences, more than 11% recorded once. Specimen: PBMCs from blood, collected about 14 days before vaccination. The receptor set was obtained from a man aged 50 or older who received an inactivated influenza vaccine. Each CDR3 is given with its conserved first and last residue. A D gene is named only where the DNA matches it firmly. A clone size is listed for some rows: how often the clone was seen (once, few, many), or a class if it is expanded.

V	size	J	D	CDR3	DNA
TRBV20-1	few	TRBJ2-5	.	CSARATDRQETQYF	TGCAGTGCTAGGGCGACAGATAGACAAGAGACCCAGTACTTC
TRBV19	many	TRBJ2-7	.	CASSPRDPSYEQYF	TGTGCCAGTAGTCCCAGGGACCCCTCCTACGAGCAGTACTTC
TRBV19	.	TRBJ2-3	.	CASRGATDTQYF	TGTGCCAGCAGGGGGGCCACAGATACGCAGTATTTT
TRBV4-2	.	TRBJ1-2	TRBD1	CASSQPGQGAGGYTF	TGTGCCAGCAGCCAGCCGGGACAGGGGGCCGGTGGCTACACCTTC
TRBV5-6	.	TRBJ2-1	TRBD2	CASSLDGLAGRNEQFF	TGTGCCAGCAGCTTGGACGGGCTAGCGGGGCGCAATGAGCAGTTCTTC
TRBV7-2	.	TRBJ2-7	TRBD1	CASSLRTGTDYEQYF	TGTGCCAGCAGCTTACGGACAGGCACGGACTACGAGCAGTACTTC
TRBV7-2	few	TRBJ2-1	TRBD2	CASSFFLAGPNEQFF	TGTGCCAGCAGCTTCTTCCTAGCGGGGCCCAATGAGCAGTTCTTC
TRBV10-3	.	TRBJ2-7	.	CAISEADYEQYF	TGTGCCATCAGTGAGGCGGATTACGAGCAGTACTTC
TRBV28	.	TRBJ1-6	.	CASSPINRQDNSPLHF	TGTGCCAGCAGTCCGATTAACAGACAGGATAATTCACCCCTCCACTTT
TRBV20-1	few	TRBJ2-1	TRBD2	CSAHGTSGSTYNEQFF	TGCAGTGCTCACGGGACTAGCGGGAGCACCTACAATGAGCAGTTCTTC
TRBV20-1	.	TRBJ1-1	.	CSASTYRNLRDEAFF	TGCAGTGCTAGTACCTACCGAAATTTAAGGGATGAAGCTTTCTTT
TRBV27	.	TRBJ2-4	.	CASSLFAKNIQYF	TGTGCCAGCAGTTTATTTGCCAAAAACATTCAGTACTTC
TRBV20-1	once	TRBJ2-7	TRBD2	CSARDPYGRNYEQYF	TGCAGTGCTAGAGATCCATACGGGAGGAACTACGAGCAGTACTTC
TRBV10-3	.	TRBJ2-5	TRBD2	CAISERSSGQISSSQYF	TGTGCCATCAGTGAGAGGTCTAGCGGGCAGATTTCTTCGTCCCAGTACTTC
TRBV23-1	.	TRBJ2-1	.	CASSQIDLSYNEQFF	TGCGCCAGCAGTCAGATAGACCTCTCCTACAATGAGCAGTTCTTC
TRBV27	.	TRBJ2-3	.	CASSLKLFGDTQYF	TGTGCCAGCAGTTTAAAACTGTTCGGGGATACGCAGTATTTT
TRBV28	few	TRBJ2-7	TRBD2	CASSGRAGRDEQYF	TGTGCCAGCAGTGGCAGGGCAGGGAGGGACGAGCAGTACTTC
TRBV6-6	.	TRBJ1-2	.	CASSTEYGYTF	TGTGCCAGCAGTACAGAGTATGGCTACACCTTC
TRBV10-3	.	TRBJ2-5	TRBD1	CAIRRGQGGQETQYF	TGTGCCATCAGACGGGGACAGGGAGGTCAAGAGACCCAGTACTTC
TRBV2	.	TRBJ2-1	.	CASGPTTLVGVKDNEQFF	TGTGCCAGCGGACCGACCACCCTCGTTGGGGTGAAAGACAATGAGCAGTTCTTC
TRBV20-1	.	TRBJ2-5	TRBD2	CSATTSAVQETQYF	TGCAGTGCTACTACTAGCGCCGTCCAAGAGACCCAGTACTTC
TRBV6-1	.	TRBJ2-6	TRBD2	CASSVAGGLGANVLTF	TGTGCCAGCAGTGTAGCGGGGGGGCTCGGGGCCAACGTCCTGACTTTC
TRBV18	.	TRBJ2-1	.	CASSQPVVRNEQFF	TGTGCCAGCTCACAACCGGTCGTGAGGAATGAGCAGTTCTTC
TRBV12-3/TRBV12-4	many	TRBJ2-4	TRBD1	CASSDRGTKNIQYF	TGTGCCAGCAGTGACAGGGGCACCAAAAACATTCAGTACTTC
TRBV6-2/TRBV6-3	.	TRBJ2-2	.	CASSYSGWSGELFF	TGTGCCAGCAGTTACAGTGGGTGGTCCGGGGAGCTGTTTTTT
TRBV11-2	few	TRBJ2-2	.	CASSLGPGLTENTGELFF	TGTGCCAGCAGCTTAGGTCCGGGACTTACCGAGAACACCGGGGAGCTGTTTTTT